Following are 13 T cell receptor beta chains from one sample sequenced in a study of post-analysis software for immune sequencing data. Study conclusions and caveats: Comparison of patients with controls showed roughly five TRBV segments more frequent in patients, TRBV5-6, TRBV5-1 and TRBV20-1 among them.

No antigen has been assigned to these receptors. cDNA libraries for TCR beta contained unique molecular identifiers. TCRdb ran MiXCR on the PCR reads and lists one entry per CDR3 protein. The table shows about 430,000 distinct CDR3 sequences, with about 40% occurring only once. Source material: blood. Receptors originate from a girl aged 2 to 9 with multiple sclerosis.

The chain combines TRBV2 with TRBJ2-7; a possible D gene is TRBD1 (5 bases). Germline V gene lookup returns CDR1 SNHLY and CDR2 FYNNEI. The CDR3 covers 12 residues. V lost 1 base and J lost 6, with 7 bases in between. Here the CDR3 reads CASSEDQGEQYF. The CDR3 DNA sequence: TGTGCCAGCAGTGAAGACCAGGGCGAGCAGTACTTC.

The rearrangement joins TRBV20-1 to TRBJ2-7, with 7 bases aligning to TRBD1. With 7 bases clipped from V and 6 bases from J, the junction kept 9 bases outside the gene matches. There are 12 residues in the CDR3. Germline CDR1 reads DFQATT; CDR2 reads SNEGSKA (reference sequence). The chain's CDR3 is CSVQGLSSEQYF. The DNA for the CDR3 is TGCAGTGTACAGGGGCTGTCGTCCGAGCAGTACTTC.

The chain combines TRBV4-3 with TRBJ1-2; TRBD1 agrees at 7 bases. Looked up from germline, CDR1 is LGHNA and CDR2 is YSLEER. Losses at the gene ends were 3 bases for V and 4 bases for J; bases not matched to a gene: 5. The CDR3 contains 14 residues. CDR3 loop: CASSHVQGSYGYTF. DNA for the CDR3: TGCGCCAGCAGCCATGTACAGGGGAGCTATGGCTACACCTTC.

In its sample, this clonotype was seen once. This rearrangement joins TRBV5-1 to TRBJ2-6, with D possibly TRBD2 on 5 matching bases. Germline CDR1 SGHRS, CDR2 YFSETQ. V gave up 0 bases and J gave up 4 bases, with 11 bases separating them. This CDR3 has 16 amino acids. Here the CDR3 reads CASSLAPGNGANVLTF. CDR3 sequence (DNA): TGCGCCAGCAGCTTGGCCCCGGGGAACGGGGCCAACGTCCTGACTTTC.

The gene calls are TRBV7-9 and TRBJ2-5, with D unclear. Trimming took off 3 bases at V and 0 bases at J, with 8 bases between the two ends. CDR1 and CDR2 from the germline V gene are SEHNR and FQNEAQ (reference sequence). There are 14 residues in the CDR3. CDR3: CASSLRTNQETQYF. The DNA of the CDR3 is TGTGCCAGCAGCTTGAGGACGAACCAAGAGACCCAGTACTTC.

This clonotype was seen only once. The V gene is TRBV20-1, the J gene TRBJ1-2, with a possible D match to TRBD1 (5 bases). CDR3 length: 13 residues. Trimming took 6 bases from V and 1 from J, leaving 12 bases between them. Germline lookup yields CDR1 DFQATT and CDR2 SNEGSKA (reference sequence). CDR3 coding DNA: TGCAGTGCCAGGACAACAAATAACTATGGCTACACCTTC. It is translated as CSARTTNNYGYTF.

This clonotype occurred many times. Just one base apart from a much larger clone, this may be a read error. The CDR3 nucleotides are TGCAGCGTTGTTTGGGACAGGGTTACCGGGGCCAACGTCCGGACTTTC. Amino acids: CSVVWDRVTGANVRTF. V is TRBV29-1 and J is TRBJ2-6; 9 bases agree with TRBD1. The CDR3 spans 16 residues. The germline gives CDR1 SQVTM, CDR2 ANQGSEA.

This clonotype has just a few counts. The chain links TRBV29-1 to TRBJ2-5; tentatively, D is TRBD1 (7 bases). Between the trimmed V and J ends, which lost 4 bases and 8 bases, there was a span of 26 bases. CDR1 is SQVTM, CDR2 ANQGSEA, per germline. CDR3 length: 16 amino acids. The CDR3 nucleotides are TGCAGCGTTGGAACATTTGGGGGGACAGACGGTATAACCCAGTACTTC. Translated: CSVGTFGGTDGITQYF.

This rearrangement joins TRBV19 to TRBJ2-7; tentatively, D is TRBD1 (6 bases). Trimming shortened V by 4 bases and J by 0 bases, and 13 bases separated the two germline ends. Germline CDR1 is LNHDA and CDR2 is SQIVND (reference sequence). This CDR3 comprises 15 residues. The CDR3 loop reads CASSRRSGASYEQYF. In DNA form, the CDR3 reads TGTGCCAGTAGTAGGAGGTCAGGGGCCTCCTACGAGCAGTACTTC.

This chain links TRBV29-1 with TRBJ1-2; D gene ambiguous. The germline gives CDR1 SQVTM, CDR2 ANQGSEA. Trimming took 2 bases from V and 4 from J, leaving 11 bases between them. This CDR3 region has 13 residues. The DNA for the CDR3 is TGCAGCGTTGAATTAGCGGGCCCCTATGGCTACACCTTC. Protein sequence: CSVELAGPYGYTF.

This clonotype was observed a few times. The V gene is TRBV28, the J gene TRBJ2-7; D not resolved. CDR1 MDHEN and CDR2 SYDVKM come from the germline V gene. The CDR3 totals 12 residues. V lost 10 bases to trimming and J lost 2 bases, with 12 bases between them. CDR3 protein: CATDSRPYEQYF. For the CDR3, the DNA is TGTGCCACCGACTCTCGTCCCTACGAGCAGTACTTC. The complete variable domain, with remaining parts taken from reference TRBV28 and TRBJ2-7, reads DVKVTQSSRYLVKRTGEKVFLECVQDMDHENMFWYRQDPGLGLRLIYFSYDVKMKEKGDIPEGYSVSREKKERFSLILESASTNQTSMYLCATDSRPYEQYFGPGTRLTVT.

This clonotype was detected only a few times. This sequence joins TRBV7-2 and TRBJ2-5; 11 bases align to TRBD2. V trimming: 2 bases; J trimming: 4 bases; junction bases outside the gene matches: 6. Per germline, CDR1 SGHTA and CDR2 FQGNSA. The CDR3 length is 16 residues. CDR3 amino acids: CASSLIGTSGRETQYF. DNA for the CDR3: TGTGCCAGCAGCTTAATCGGGACTAGCGGAAGAGAGACCCAGTACTTC.

The chain joins TRBV28 to TRBJ1-1, with D possibly being TRBD1 (5 bases). The CDR3 loop spans 18 amino acids. Germline V gene lookup returns CDR1 MDHEN and CDR2 SYDVKM. V lost 6 bases and J lost 1, with 24 bases in between. CDR3 in amino acids: CASRKSRGTPGRNTEAFF. CDR3 nucleotides: TGTGCCAGCAGGAAAAGCCGGGGCACTCCAGGAAGGAACACTGAAGCTTTCTTT.